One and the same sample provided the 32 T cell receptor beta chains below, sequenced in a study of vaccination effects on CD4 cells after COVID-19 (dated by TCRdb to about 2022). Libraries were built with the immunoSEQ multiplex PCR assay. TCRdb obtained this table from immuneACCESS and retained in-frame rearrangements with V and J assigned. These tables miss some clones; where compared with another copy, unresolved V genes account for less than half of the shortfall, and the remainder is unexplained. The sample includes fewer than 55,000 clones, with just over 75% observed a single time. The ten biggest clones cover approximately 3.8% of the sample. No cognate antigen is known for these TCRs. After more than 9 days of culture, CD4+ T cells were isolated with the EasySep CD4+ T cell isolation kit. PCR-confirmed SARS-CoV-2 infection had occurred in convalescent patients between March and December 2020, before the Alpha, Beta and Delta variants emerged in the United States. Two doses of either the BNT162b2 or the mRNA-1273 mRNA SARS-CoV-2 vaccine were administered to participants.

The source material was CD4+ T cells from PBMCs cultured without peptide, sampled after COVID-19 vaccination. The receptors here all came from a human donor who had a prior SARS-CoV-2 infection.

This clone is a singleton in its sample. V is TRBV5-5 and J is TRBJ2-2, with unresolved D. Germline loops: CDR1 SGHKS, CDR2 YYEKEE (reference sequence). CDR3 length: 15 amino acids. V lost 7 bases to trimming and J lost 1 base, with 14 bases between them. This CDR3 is CASRLEAVNTGELFF. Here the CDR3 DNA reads TGTGCCAGCCGACTTGAGGCAGTGAACACCGGGGAGCTGTTTTTT.

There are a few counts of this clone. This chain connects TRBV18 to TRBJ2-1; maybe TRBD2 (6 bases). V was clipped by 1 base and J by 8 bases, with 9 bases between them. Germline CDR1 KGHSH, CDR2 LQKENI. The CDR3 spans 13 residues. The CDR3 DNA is TGTGCCAGCTCACCACTCAGGAGGGATGAGCAGTTCTTC. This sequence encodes CASSPLRRDEQFF.

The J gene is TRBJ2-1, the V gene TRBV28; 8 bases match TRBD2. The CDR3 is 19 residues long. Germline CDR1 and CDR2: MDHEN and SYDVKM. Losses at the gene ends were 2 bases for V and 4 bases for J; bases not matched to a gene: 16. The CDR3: CASSLIVAGGLGSYNEQFF. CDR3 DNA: TGTGCCAGCAGTTTAATTGTGGCGGGAGGCTTGGGGAGTTACAATGAGCAGTTCTTC.

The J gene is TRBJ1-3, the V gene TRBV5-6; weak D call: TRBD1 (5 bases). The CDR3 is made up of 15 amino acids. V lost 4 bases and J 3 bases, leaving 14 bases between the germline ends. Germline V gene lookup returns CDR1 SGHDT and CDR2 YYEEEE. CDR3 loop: CASSHLWRGGNTIYF. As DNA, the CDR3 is TGTGCCAGCAGCCATCTTTGGAGGGGTGGAAACACCATATATTTT. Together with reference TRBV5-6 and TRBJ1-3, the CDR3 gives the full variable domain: DAGVTQSPTHLIKTRGQQVTLRCSPKSGHDTVSWYQQALGQGPQFIFQYYEEEERQRGNFPDRFSGHQFPNYSSELNVNALLLGDSALYLCASSHLWRGGNTIYFGEGSWLTVV.

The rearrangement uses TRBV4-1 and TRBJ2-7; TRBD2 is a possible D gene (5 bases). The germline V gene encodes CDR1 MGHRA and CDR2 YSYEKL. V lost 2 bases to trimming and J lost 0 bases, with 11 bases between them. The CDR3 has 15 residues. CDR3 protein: CASSQRTGNSYEQYF. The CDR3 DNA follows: TGCGCCAGCAGCCAACGGACGGGGAACTCCTACGAGCAGTACTTC.

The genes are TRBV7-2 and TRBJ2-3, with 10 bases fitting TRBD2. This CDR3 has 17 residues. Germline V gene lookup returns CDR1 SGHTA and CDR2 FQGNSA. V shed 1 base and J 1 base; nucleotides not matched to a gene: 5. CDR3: CASSLGRLAGGTDTQYF. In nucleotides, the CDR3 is TGTGCCAGCAGCTTAGGACGGCTAGCGGGGGGCACAGATACGCAGTATTTT. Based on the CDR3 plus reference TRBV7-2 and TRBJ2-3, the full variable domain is GAGVSQSPSNKVTEKGKDVELRCDPISGHTALYWYRQSLGQGLEFLIYFQGNSAPDKSGLPSDRFSAERTGGSVSTLTIQRTQQEDSAVYLCASSLGRLAGGTDTQYFGPGTRLTVL.

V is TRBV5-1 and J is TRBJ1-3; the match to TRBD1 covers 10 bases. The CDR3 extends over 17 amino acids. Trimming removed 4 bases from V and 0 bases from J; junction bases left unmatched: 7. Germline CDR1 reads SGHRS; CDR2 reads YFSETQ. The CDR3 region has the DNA TGCGCCAGCAGCGGGGGGACAGGGGCCACCTCTGGAAACACCATATATTTT. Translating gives CASSGGTGATSGNTIYF.

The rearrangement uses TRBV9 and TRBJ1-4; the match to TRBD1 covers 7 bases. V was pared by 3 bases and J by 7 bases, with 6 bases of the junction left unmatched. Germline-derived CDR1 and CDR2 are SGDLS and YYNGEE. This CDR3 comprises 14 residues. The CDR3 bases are TGTGCCAGCAGCGACGACAGGGCCGGTGAAAAACTGTTTTTT. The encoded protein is CASSDDRAGEKLFF. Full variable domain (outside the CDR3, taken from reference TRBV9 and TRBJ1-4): DSGVTQTPKHLITATGQRVTLRCSPRSGDLSVYWYQQSLDQGLQFLIQYYNGEERAKGNILERFSAQQFPDLHSELNLSSLELGDSALYFCASSDDRAGEKLFFGSGTQLSVL.

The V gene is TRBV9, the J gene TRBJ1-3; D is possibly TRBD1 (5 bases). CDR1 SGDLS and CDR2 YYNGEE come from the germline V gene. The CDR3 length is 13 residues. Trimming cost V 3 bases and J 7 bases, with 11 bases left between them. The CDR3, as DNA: TGTGCCAGCAGCGACGGGGCGGGGAACACCATATATTTT. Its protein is CASSDGAGNTIYF. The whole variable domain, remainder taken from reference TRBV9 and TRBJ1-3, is DSGVTQTPKHLITATGQRVTLRCSPRSGDLSVYWYQQSLDQGLQFLIQYYNGEERAKGNILERFSAQQFPDLHSELNLSSLELGDSALYFCASSDGAGNTIYFGEGSWLTVV.

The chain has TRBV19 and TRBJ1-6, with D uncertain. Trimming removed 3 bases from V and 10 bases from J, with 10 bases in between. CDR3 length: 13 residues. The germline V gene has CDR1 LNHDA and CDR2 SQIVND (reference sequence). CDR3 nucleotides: TGTGCCAGTAGTATTCAGCATGGGTCACCCCTCCACTTT. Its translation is CASSIQHGSPLHF.

DNA for the CDR3: TGTGCCAGTACCATGTGGGGCGTCTTGAACACCGGGGAGCTGTTTTTT. It yields the protein CASTMWGVLNTGELFF. The gene calls are TRBV19 and TRBJ2-2; D is perhaps TRBD1 (5 bases). Germline-derived CDR1 and CDR2 are LNHDA and SQIVND (reference sequence). The CDR3 extends over 16 amino acids. V dropped 7 bases and J dropped 1 base, with 16 bases sitting between them.

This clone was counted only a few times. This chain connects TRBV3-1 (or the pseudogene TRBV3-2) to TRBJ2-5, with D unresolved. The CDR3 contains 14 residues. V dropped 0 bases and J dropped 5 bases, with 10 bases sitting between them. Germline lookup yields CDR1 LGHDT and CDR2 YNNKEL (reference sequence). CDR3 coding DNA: TGTGCCAGCAGCCAAGATTTTCTGCGTGAGACCCAGTACTTC. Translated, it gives CASSQDFLRETQYF.

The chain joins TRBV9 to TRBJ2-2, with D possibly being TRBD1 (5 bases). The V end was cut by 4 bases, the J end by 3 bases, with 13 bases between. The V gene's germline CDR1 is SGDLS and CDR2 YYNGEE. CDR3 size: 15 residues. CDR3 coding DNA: TGTGCCAGCAGCCGACGCAGGGAAGACACCGGGGAGCTGTTTTTT. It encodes CASSRRREDTGELFF.

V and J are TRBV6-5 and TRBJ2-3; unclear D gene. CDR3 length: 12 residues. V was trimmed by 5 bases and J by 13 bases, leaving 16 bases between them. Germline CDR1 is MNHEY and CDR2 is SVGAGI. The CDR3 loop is CASSPMVTEKYF. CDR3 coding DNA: TGTGCCAGCAGTCCGATGGTCACAGAGAAGTATTTT.

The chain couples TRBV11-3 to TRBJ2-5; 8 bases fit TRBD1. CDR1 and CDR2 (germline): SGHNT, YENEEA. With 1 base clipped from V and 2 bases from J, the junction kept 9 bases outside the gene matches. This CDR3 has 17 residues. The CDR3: CASSLGRTGSLQETQYF. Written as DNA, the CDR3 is TGTGCCAGCAGCTTAGGGAGGACAGGGTCTTTGCAAGAGACCCAGTACTTC. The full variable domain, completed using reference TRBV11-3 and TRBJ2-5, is EAGVVQSPRYKIIEKKQPVAFWCNPISGHNTLYWYLQNLGQGPELLIRYENEEAVDDSQLPKDRFSAERLKGVDSTLKIQPAELGDSAVYLCASSLGRTGSLQETQYFGPGTRLLVL.

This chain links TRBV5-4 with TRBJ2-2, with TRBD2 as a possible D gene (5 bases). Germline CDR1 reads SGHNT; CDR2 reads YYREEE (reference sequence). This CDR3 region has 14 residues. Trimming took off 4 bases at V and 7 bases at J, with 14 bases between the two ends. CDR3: CASSHQAGGGELFF. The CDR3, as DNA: TGTGCCAGCAGCCATCAGGCGGGTGGCGGGGAGCTGTTTTTT.

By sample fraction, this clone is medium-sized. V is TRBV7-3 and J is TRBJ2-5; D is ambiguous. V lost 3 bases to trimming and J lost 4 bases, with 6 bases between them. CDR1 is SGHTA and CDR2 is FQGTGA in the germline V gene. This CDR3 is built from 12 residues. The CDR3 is CASSFRGETQYF. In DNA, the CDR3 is TGTGCCAGCAGCTTCAGAGGAGAGACCCAGTACTTC.

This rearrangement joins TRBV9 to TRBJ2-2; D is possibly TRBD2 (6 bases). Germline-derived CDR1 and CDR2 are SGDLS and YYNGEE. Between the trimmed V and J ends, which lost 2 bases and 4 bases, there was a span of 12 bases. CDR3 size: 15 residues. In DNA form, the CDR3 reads TGTGCCAGCAGCGTGCCTAGCGCCGCCACCGGGGAGCTGTTTTTT. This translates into CASSVPSAATGELFF.

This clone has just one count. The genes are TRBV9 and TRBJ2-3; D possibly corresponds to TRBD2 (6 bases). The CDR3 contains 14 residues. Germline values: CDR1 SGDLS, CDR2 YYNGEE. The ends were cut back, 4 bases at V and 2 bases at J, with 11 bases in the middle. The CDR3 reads CASSLRGTTDTQYF. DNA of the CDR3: TGTGCCAGCAGCTTGCGGGGTACCACAGATACGCAGTATTTT.

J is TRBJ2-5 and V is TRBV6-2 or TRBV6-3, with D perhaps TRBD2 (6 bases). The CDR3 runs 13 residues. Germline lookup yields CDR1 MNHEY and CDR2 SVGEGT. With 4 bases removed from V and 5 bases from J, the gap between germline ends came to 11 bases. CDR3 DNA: TGTGCCAGCAGTTCCGGGAGAGTGGAGACCCAGTACTTC. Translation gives CASSSGRVETQYF.

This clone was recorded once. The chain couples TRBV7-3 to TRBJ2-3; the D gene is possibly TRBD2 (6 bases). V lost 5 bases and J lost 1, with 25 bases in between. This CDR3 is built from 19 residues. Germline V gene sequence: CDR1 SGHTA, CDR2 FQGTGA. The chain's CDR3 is CASSPRGSAGLGGTDTQYF. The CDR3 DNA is TGTGCCAGCAGCCCACGAGGAAGCGCGGGGTTGGGTGGCACAGATACGCAGTATTTT.

CDR3 DNA: TGTGCCAGCAGCTTAATCCGGCCCTCCGGCCCACTATCAAATCAGCCCCAGCATTTT. Amino acids: CASSLIRPSGPLSNQPQHF. V gene TRBV7-9 combines with J gene TRBJ1-5; D is unresolved. V dropped 2 bases and J dropped 4 bases, with 24 bases sitting between them. Per germline, CDR1 SEHNR and CDR2 FQNEAQ (reference sequence). This CDR3 has 19 amino acids.

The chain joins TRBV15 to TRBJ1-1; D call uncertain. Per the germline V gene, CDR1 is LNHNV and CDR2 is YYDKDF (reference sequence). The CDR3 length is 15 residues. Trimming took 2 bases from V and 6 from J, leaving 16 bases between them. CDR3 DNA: TGTGCCACCAGCAGAACCCGGGGTTCGTTCGCTGAAGCTTTCTTT. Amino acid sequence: CATSRTRGSFAEAFF.

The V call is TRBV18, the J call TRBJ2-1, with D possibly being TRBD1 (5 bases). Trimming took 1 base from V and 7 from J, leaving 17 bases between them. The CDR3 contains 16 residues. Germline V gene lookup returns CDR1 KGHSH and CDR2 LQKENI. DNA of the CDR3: TGTGCCAGCTCACCACGGCAGAACCGACCAGGGAATGAGCAGTTCTTC. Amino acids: CASSPRQNRPGNEQFF.

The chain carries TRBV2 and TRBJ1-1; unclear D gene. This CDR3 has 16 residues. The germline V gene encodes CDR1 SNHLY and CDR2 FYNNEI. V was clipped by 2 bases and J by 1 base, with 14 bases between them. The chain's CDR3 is CASSEFGVLSNTEAFF. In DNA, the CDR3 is TGTGCCAGCAGTGAATTTGGGGTACTATCGAACACTGAAGCTTTCTTT.

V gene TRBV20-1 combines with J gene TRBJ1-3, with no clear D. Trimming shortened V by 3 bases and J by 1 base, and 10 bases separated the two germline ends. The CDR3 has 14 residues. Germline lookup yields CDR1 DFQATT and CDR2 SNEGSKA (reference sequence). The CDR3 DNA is TGCAGTGCTAGTAGCCGTATATCTGGAAACACCATATATTTT. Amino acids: CSASSRISGNTIYF.

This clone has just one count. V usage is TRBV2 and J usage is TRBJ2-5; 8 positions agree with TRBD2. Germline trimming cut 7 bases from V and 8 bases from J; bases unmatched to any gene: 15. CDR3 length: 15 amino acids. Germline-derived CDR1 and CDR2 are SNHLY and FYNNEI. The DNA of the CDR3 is TGTGCCAGCAAAAGTTTAGCGGGGCCCGGGGGTACCCAGTACTTC. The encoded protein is CASKSLAGPGGTQYF.

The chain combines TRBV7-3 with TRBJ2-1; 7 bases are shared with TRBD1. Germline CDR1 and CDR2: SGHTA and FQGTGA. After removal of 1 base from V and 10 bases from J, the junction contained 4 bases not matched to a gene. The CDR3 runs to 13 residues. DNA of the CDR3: TGTGCCAGCAGCTTAAGAGCAGGGGGAGAGCAGTTCTTC. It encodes CASSLRAGGEQFF.

The CDR3 protein is CASSLSLAGTNEQFF. The CDR3 nucleotides read TGTGCCAGCAGCTTAAGTTTAGCGGGAACGAATGAGCAGTTCTTC. The genes are TRBV7-3 and TRBJ2-1; 8 positions agree with TRBD2. The germline V gene encodes CDR1 SGHTA and CDR2 FQGTGA. V lost 1 base to trimming and J lost 7 bases; unmatched junction nucleotides: 6. The CDR3 runs to 15 residues.

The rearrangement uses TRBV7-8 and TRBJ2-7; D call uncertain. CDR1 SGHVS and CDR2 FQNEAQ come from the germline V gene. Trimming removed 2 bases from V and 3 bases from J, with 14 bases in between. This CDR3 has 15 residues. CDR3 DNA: TGTGCCAGCAGCTTAATGGGGAAAAGTTACTACGAGCAGTACTTC. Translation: CASSLMGKSYYEQYF.

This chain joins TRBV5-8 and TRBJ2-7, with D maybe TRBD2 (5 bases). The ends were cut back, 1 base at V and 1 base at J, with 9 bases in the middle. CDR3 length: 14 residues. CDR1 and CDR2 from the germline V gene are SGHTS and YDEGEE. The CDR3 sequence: CASSLFPGSYEQYF. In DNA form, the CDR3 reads TGTGCCAGCAGCTTGTTTCCGGGGTCCTACGAGCAGTACTTC.

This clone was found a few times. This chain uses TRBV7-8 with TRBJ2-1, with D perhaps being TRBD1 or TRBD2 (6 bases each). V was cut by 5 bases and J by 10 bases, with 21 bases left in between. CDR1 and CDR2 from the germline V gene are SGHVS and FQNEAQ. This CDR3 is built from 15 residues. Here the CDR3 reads CASSTIGGRIWEQFF. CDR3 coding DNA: TGTGCCAGCAGCACCATAGGGGGGCGGATTTGGGAGCAGTTCTTC.